These T cell receptor beta chains were read from a single sample in a study of cytomegalovirus exposure and HLA in healthy donors. The protocol was immunoSEQ multiplex PCR, while the TCRdb copy is restricted to in-frame clones and leaves out a portion. There are 110,000 to 150,000 clones in the sample; just over 70% occur only once, and about 1.5% lies in the top ten. The sequenced material came from PBMCs. All receptors derive from a woman in her 30s in good health and CMV-seronegative. Both conserved end residues are part of each CDR3. The D gene is left open where the match is weak. Rows may omit the clone size; those that give it use once, few, many or a size class.

V	J	size	D	DNA	CDR3
TRBV4-2	TRBJ1-6	NA	NA	TGTGCCAGCAGCCAAGTAGGGTGGCAGGGAAATTCACCCCTCCACTTT	CASSQVGWQGNSPLHF
TRBV4-2	TRBJ1-3	NA	NA	TGTGCCAGCAGCCAATCTCCGACAAGAACCTCTGGAAACACCATATATTTT	CASSQSPTRTSGNTIYF
TRBV6-1	TRBJ1-4	NA	NA	TGTGCCAGCAGAGACCAGGGGTCAACTAATGAAAAACTGTTTTTT	CASRDQGSTNEKLFF
TRBV28	TRBJ1-6	NA	TRBD1	TGTGCCAGCAGTCAGACAGGGACTAGCTCACCCCTCCACTTT	CASSQTGTSSPLHF
TRBV7-6	TRBJ2-5	NA	TRBD2	TGTGCCAGCAGCCGGCTAGCGGGGAGTAGGCAAGAGACCCAGTACTTC	CASSRLAGSRQETQYF
TRBV4-1	TRBJ1-1	NA	NA	TGCGCCAGCAGCCAAGCAGTGGACAGGAACACTGAAGCTTTCTTT	CASSQAVDRNTEAFF
TRBV7-2	TRBJ1-1	NA	NA	TGTGCCAGCAGCTTAGCGGCACAGGGGAACACTGAAGCTTTCTTT	CASSLAAQGNTEAFF
TRBV6-6	TRBJ2-7	NA	TRBD1	TGTGCCAGCACTCCGGGACAGCCTACGGGAGAGCAGTACTTC	CASTPGQPTGEQYF
TRBV15	TRBJ2-2	NA	TRBD2	TGTGCCACCAGCAGAGATTATGGCGGGGGTGGGGGCGGGGAGCTGTTTTTT	CATSRDYGGGGGGELFF
TRBV19	TRBJ2-1	NA	NA	TGTGCCAGCGGCTCTCAATACAGGTATCCTAACAATGAGCAGTTCTTC	CASGSQYRYPNNEQFF
TRBV10-2	TRBJ2-2	few	TRBD2	TGCGCCACCCGCCGTTCGGGACTAGCGGGAGGAGGCACCGGGGAGCTGTTTTTT	CATRRSGLAGGGTGELFF
TRBV7-9	TRBJ1-3	few	NA	TGTGCCAGCAGCTTTAGATCTGGAAACACCATATATTTT	CASSFRSGNTIYF
TRBV6-6	TRBJ1-5	NA	NA	TGTGCCAGCAGTTACCAGGGGTTGCGGTCCCGCCAGCATTTT	CASSYQGLRSRQHF
TRBV7-9	TRBJ2-1	NA	TRBD2	TGTGCCAGCAGCTCCTTCCGACTAGCGGGCAATGAGCAGTTCTTC	CASSSFRLAGNEQFF
TRBV30	TRBJ1-4	NA	NA	TGTGCCTGGAGTGTAGGAGCCCATAATGAAAAACTGTTTTTT	CAWSVGAHNEKLFF
TRBV5-8	TRBJ2-4	few	NA	TGTGCCAGCAGAATAACAGGGACCAAAAACATTCAGTACTTC	CASRITGTKNIQYF
TRBV2	TRBJ1-6	NA	NA	TGTGCCAGCAAGGGGGAAGAAGCTTCACCCCTCCACTTT	CASKGEEASPLHF
TRBV9	TRBJ2-2	NA	TRBD1	TGTGCCAGCAGCGTAGCCGGACAGGGGAGCGCCGGGGAGCTGTTTTTT	CASSVAGQGSAGELFF
TRBV11-3	TRBJ2-2	NA	NA	TGTGCCAGCAGCTTCCTGGGCCCCGGGGAGCTGTTTTTT	CASSFLGPGELFF
TRBV7-3	TRBJ1-1	NA	TRBD1	TGTGCCAGCAGCCCCACAGGGGACACTGAAGCTTTCTTT	CASSPTGDTEAFF
TRBV6-1	TRBJ2-3	NA	TRBD2	TGTGCCAGTTCGGGGACTAGCGGGGCGACAGATACGCAGTATTTT	CASSGTSGATDTQYF
TRBV19	TRBJ2-3	NA	NA	TGTGCCAGCGCCCTAGGGGGGGCGGGGGCCTCAGATACGCAGTATTTT	CASALGGAGASDTQYF
TRBV19	TRBJ1-5	NA	NA	TGTGCCAGTAGCCAAGGCGGAATTCCCCAGCATTTT	CASSQGGIPQHF
TRBV2	TRBJ2-7	NA	TRBD2	TGTGCCAGCAGTGAAGCGCGGGGGGGCTACGAGCAGTACTTC	CASSEARGGYEQYF
TRBV7-8	TRBJ2-1	NA	NA	TGTGCCAGCAGCTTAGGAGAGATAACCGGGTACAATGAGCAGTTCTTC	CASSLGEITGYNEQFF
TRBV23-1	TRBJ2-7	NA	TRBD2	TGCGCCAGCAGTCAATCATTTGGGCGGGAGAAAATCGACTTCGAGCAGTACTTC	CASSQSFGREKIDFEQYF
TRBV7-9	TRBJ2-3	NA	NA	TGTGCCAGCAGCTCGACTTGGTTGGACTTCAAGTCAGACTGGGATACGCAGTATTTT	CASSSTWLDFKSDWDTQYF
TRBV6-6	TRBJ2-2	NA	TRBD1	TGTGCCAGCAGTCCCCGGACAGGGTCGGGCACCGGGGAGCTGTTTTTT	CASSPRTGSGTGELFF
TRBV29-1	TRBJ1-2	NA	TRBD1	TGCAGCGCCGAATTACAGGGGGCGGACTATGGCTACACCTTC	CSAELQGADYGYTF
TRBV5-1	TRBJ1-6	NA	NA	TGCGCCAGCAGCTTGGAGGCCAGGCGAACACCCCTCCACTTT	CASSLEARRTPLHF
TRBV2	TRBJ1-2	few	NA	TGTGCCAGCAGGGCGTCCAGGGAACCTTATGGCTACACCTTC	CASRASREPYGYTF
TRBV19	TRBJ1-4	NA	NA	TGTGCCAGTAGTGACGCAGGGGTCGTAAATGAAAAACTGTTTTTT	CASSDAGVVNEKLFF
TRBV4-2	TRBJ2-1	once	TRBD2	TGTGCCAGCAGCCGTCTTAGCGGGGGAACCCCCAATGAGCAGTTCTTC	CASSRLSGGTPNEQFF
TRBV28	TRBJ2-2	NA	NA	TGTGCCAGCAGTTTATCCCCAGGGTTAAACACCGGGGAGCTGTTTTTT	CASSLSPGLNTGELFF
TRBV6-6	TRBJ2-7	NA	NA	TGTGCCAGCACCCCGCAGGGGTTACACGAGCAGTACTTC	CASTPQGLHEQYF
TRBV6-5	TRBJ2-3	NA	TRBD2	TGTGCCAGCAACCCTAGCGGGGGGGCATCTTATACGCAGTATTTT	CASNPSGGASYTQYF
TRBV7-3	TRBJ2-3	NA	TRBD2	TGTGCCAGCAGCTTAGGGGTTAGCGGGAGCACAGATACGCAGTATTTT	CASSLGVSGSTDTQYF
TRBV19	TRBJ1-5	NA	TRBD1	TGTGCCAGTAGGGGACAGGGGGGCAATCAGCCCCAGCATTTT	CASRGQGGNQPQHF
TRBV9	TRBJ2-3	NA	NA	TGTGCCAGCAGCGCCCAGGGGCCAGATACGCAGTATTTT	CASSAQGPDTQYF